Each of the 26 T cell receptor beta chains below was sequenced from the same sample in a study of blood T cell repertoires in COVID-19. Sequencing used immunoSEQ multiplex PCR; TCRdb keeps in-frame clones, though not all of them. The sample gives some 120,000 clones, around four fifths of which show up once; roughly 7.9% is in the top ten. What was sequenced was peripheral blood. The receptor set was obtained from a man in his 70s with acute or convalescent COVID-19.

Many counts were recorded for this clone. The genes are TRBV2 and TRBJ2-7, with TRBD1 matching over 7 bases. Germline assignment: CDR1 SNHLY and CDR2 FYNNEI. The CDR3 is 13 residues long. V shed 6 bases and J 7 bases; nucleotides not matched to a gene: 9. This chain's CDR3 is CASSPDRAGEQYF. DNA of the CDR3: TGTGCCAGCAGCCCTGACAGGGCTGGTGAGCAGTACTTC.

The CDR3 DNA is TGTGCCAGCAGTTTAGGGCGGGGCTACGAGCAGTACTTC. Amino acids: CASSLGRGYEQYF. The chain couples TRBV12-3 or TRBV12-4 to TRBJ2-7, with D perhaps TRBD2 (6 bases). With 1 base removed from V and 3 bases from J, the gap between germline ends came to 7 bases. The CDR3 is made up of 13 amino acids.

The J gene is TRBJ1-6, the V gene TRBV6-1, with 8 bases matching TRBD1. The CDR3 totals 16 residues. V was clipped by 4 bases and J by 10 bases; unmatched bases: 12. Germline loops: CDR1 MNHNS, CDR2 SASEGT. The CDR3 nucleotides read TGTGCCAGCAGTGGAGGGGGGACAGGAGGGAGGTCACCCCTCCACTTT. This codes for CASSGGGTGGRSPLHF.

The chain links TRBV23-1 to TRBJ2-3; 13 bases align to TRBD2. TRBV23-1 is reported as an ORF; its role is uncertain. With V trimmed by 5 bases and J by 1 base, 9 bases remained unmatched. The CDR3 has 18 residues. DNA of the CDR3: TGCGCCAGCAGTGCTACTAGCGGGAGGGCCCTGGGCACAGATACGCAGTATTTT. Protein: CASSATSGRALGTDTQYF.

The chain joins TRBV6-5 to TRBJ1-2; the match to TRBD1 covers 10 bases. Unmatched junction bases numbered 12, after V lost 6 bases and J lost 8 bases. This CDR3 has 15 residues. The V gene's germline CDR1 is MNHEY and CDR2 SVGAGI. The CDR3 loop is CASSSPADRGQGYTF. CDR3 sequence (DNA): TGTGCCAGCAGCTCACCTGCCGACAGGGGGCAAGGCTACACCTTC.

The rearrangement joins TRBV2 to TRBJ2-1, with TRBD2 identical over 8 bases. Germline V lookup: CDR1 SNHLY, CDR2 FYNNEI. The CDR3 is made up of 14 amino acids. J gave up 9 bases and V 4 bases, and 8 bases lay outside the gene matches. The CDR3 here is CASSVLAVGSEQFF. Written as DNA, the CDR3 is TGTGCCAGCAGTGTACTAGCGGTTGGTAGTGAGCAGTTCTTC.

The table lists this clone with a count of one. The J gene is TRBJ1-2, the V gene TRBV29-1, with D unresolved. The germline V gene has CDR1 SQVTM and CDR2 ANQGSEA. Between the trimmed V and J ends, which lost 4 bases and 3 bases, there was a span of 9 bases. The CDR3 sequence is 12 residues long. CDR3 nucleotide sequence: TGCAGCGTTGCCGGGGTAGACTATGGCTACACCTTC. Protein product: CSVAGVDYGYTF.

The J gene is TRBJ2-2, the V gene TRBV7-8; perhaps TRBD2 as D (6 bases). Trimming took 2 bases from V and 1 from J, leaving 8 bases between them. Germline CDR1 reads SGHVS; CDR2 reads FQNEAQ. The CDR3 is 15 amino acids. The chain's CDR3 is CASSLTEGNTGELFF. The CDR3 coding sequence is TGTGCCAGCAGCTTAACGGAGGGGAACACCGGGGAGCTGTTTTTT.

This sequence joins TRBV9 and TRBJ2-1; D call uncertain. Per germline, CDR1 SGDLS and CDR2 YYNGEE. Trimming took off 1 base at V and 3 bases at J, with 11 bases between the two ends. The CDR3 spans 15 residues. In DNA, the CDR3 is TGTGCCAGCAGCGTAAGAGAGGCCGGCTACAATGAGCAGTTCTTC. Residues: CASSVREAGYNEQFF. Combining the CDR3 with reference TRBV9 and TRBJ2-1 gives the whole variable domain DSGVTQTPKHLITATGQRVTLRCSPRSGDLSVYWYQQSLDQGLQFLIQYYNGEERAKGNILERFSAQQFPDLHSELNLSSLELGDSALYFCASSVREAGYNEQFFGPGTRLTVL.

This chain connects TRBV7-3 to TRBJ2-2; TRBD2 agrees at 9 bases. The CDR3 covers 16 residues. With 5 bases clipped from V and 7 bases from J, the junction kept 11 bases outside the gene matches. Germline assignment: CDR1 SGHTA and CDR2 FQGTGA. The CDR3 coding sequence is TGTGCCAGCAGCCCTGTGAGCGGGAGGTCCCACGGGGAGCTGTTTTTT. Protein product: CASSPVSGRSHGELFF.

This chain connects TRBV28 to TRBJ2-3; TRBD2 agrees at 10 bases. CDR1 is MDHEN and CDR2 is SYDVKM in the germline V gene. J was trimmed by 1 base and V by 8 bases; bases with no gene match: 12. The length of the CDR3 is 17 residues. The CDR3 is CASFPLVAGGGTDTQYF. DNA of the CDR3: TGTGCCAGCTTTCCCCTGGTAGCGGGGGGTGGCACAGATACGCAGTATTTT.

Note on this clone: A junction boundary mismatches the germline segment, possibly from a read error. The CDR3 sequence is CASSAPLGAGMKTEAFF. CDR3 DNA: TGTGCCAGCAGCGCCCCCTTGGGGGCAGGGATGAAGACTGAAGCTTTCTTT. V usage is TRBV9 and J usage is TRBJ1-1; perhaps TRBD1 as D (6 bases). This CDR3 is built from 17 residues. From germline, CDR1 is SGDLS and CDR2 YYNGEE.

In DNA form, the CDR3 reads TGCAGCGTTGAGGGCACAGGGTTTTCCGGAAACACCATATATTTT. Its translation is CSVEGTGFSGNTIYF. The chain combines TRBV29-1 with TRBJ1-3; a possible D gene is TRBD1 (6 bases). This CDR3 has 15 amino acids. Germline V gives CDR1 SQVTM, CDR2 ANQGSEA. The ends were cut back, 3 bases at V and 4 bases at J, with 16 bases in the middle.

The chain links TRBV5-1 to TRBJ2-2; 7 nucleotides align to TRBD1. CDR1 and CDR2 from the germline V gene are SGHRS and YFSETQ. V lost 7 bases and J lost 1; bases outside the gene matches: 7. The CDR3 loop spans 15 amino acids. DNA for the CDR3: TGCGCCAGCTATCGGGACAGAGGGAACACCGGGGAGCTGTTTTTT. Protein sequence: CASYRDRGNTGELFF.

The count of this clone is one. The V call is TRBV6-5, the J call TRBJ2-1; D remains unclear. From germline, CDR1 is MNHEY and CDR2 SVGAGI. CDR3 length: 13 amino acids. Trimming removed 5 bases at V and 3 bases at J, with 8 bases between. CDR3: CASSNEVYNEQFF. CDR3 sequence (DNA): TGTGCCAGCAGTAATGAGGTCTACAATGAGCAGTTCTTC.

The gene calls are TRBV9 and TRBJ1-3; 10 bases agree with TRBD1. The J segment lost 4 bases and the V segment lost 3 bases, leaving 10 bases of the junction unmatched. The CDR3 covers 17 residues. From germline, CDR1 is SGDLS and CDR2 YYNGEE. The CDR3 DNA reads as TGTGCCAGCAGCGAGATTTCGACAGGGGGCTTAGGAAACACCATATATTTT. It yields the protein CASSEISTGGLGNTIYF.

The rearrangement uses TRBV28 and TRBJ1-5; TRBD1 matches 8 bases. Germline trimming cut 10 bases from V and 7 bases from J; bases unmatched to any gene: 12. The CDR3 sequence is 14 residues long. Per the germline V gene, CDR1 is MDHEN and CDR2 is SYDVKM. CDR3 loop: CATYGQGRGQPQHF. The CDR3 region has the DNA TGTGCCACCTACGGACAGGGAAGGGGACAGCCCCAGCATTTT.

The chain couples TRBV19 to TRBJ2-6; D gene unclear. Trimming removed 0 bases at V and 2 bases at J, with 8 bases between. The CDR3 sequence is 16 residues long. The germline V gene has CDR1 LNHDA and CDR2 SQIVND (reference sequence). The DNA of the CDR3 is TGTGCCAGTAGTATAGAGGGCAGAGCTGGGGCCAACGTCCTGACTTTC. This translates into CASSIEGRAGANVLTF. Looking up the rest from reference TRBV19 and TRBJ2-6 gives the full variable domain: DGGITQSPKYLFRKEGQNVTLSCEQNLNHDAMYWYRQDPGQGLRLIYYSQIVNDFQKGDIAEGYSVSREKKESFPLTVTSAQKNPTAFYLCASSIEGRAGANVLTFGAGSRLTVL.

The chain is built from TRBV13 and TRBJ2-7, with unresolved D. The CDR3 runs 13 residues. Germline V gene data show CDR1 as PRHDT and CDR2 as FYEKMQ (reference sequence). Trimming shortened V by 4 bases and J by 3 bases, and 10 bases separated the two germline ends. The CDR3 nucleotides read TGTGCCAGCAGCTCCAACAGAGTCTACGAGCAGTACTTC. This codes for CASSSNRVYEQYF.

The J gene is TRBJ2-1, the V gene TRBV5-1, with D unclear. The CDR3 is 14 residues long. Between the trimmed V and J ends, which lost 0 bases and 3 bases, there was a span of 7 bases. Germline assignment: CDR1 SGHRS and CDR2 YFSETQ. The CDR3 here is CASSLANSYNEQFF. In DNA, the CDR3 is TGCGCCAGCAGCTTGGCCAATAGCTACAATGAGCAGTTCTTC.

The chain links TRBV2 to TRBJ2-3, with D maybe TRBD1 (5 bases). The CDR3 sequence is 12 residues long. Per germline, CDR1 SNHLY and CDR2 FYNNEI. Trimming shortened V by 1 base and J by 9 bases, and 8 bases separated the two germline ends. The CDR3 region has the DNA TGTGCCAGCAGTGAAGACAGGCAAACGCAGTATTTT. It codes for CASSEDRQTQYF.

The V gene is TRBV3-1 (or the pseudogene TRBV3-2), the J gene TRBJ1-6; D ambiguous. Trimming left V 4 bases short and J 10 bases short, with 11 bases between. Germline V CDR1 and CDR2: LGHDT, YNNKEL (reference sequence). The CDR3 sequence is 13 residues long. In DNA form, the CDR3 reads TGTGCCAGCAGCCCCTCCTTGGGCTCACCCCTCCACTTT. Amino acid sequence: CASSPSLGSPLHF.

V is TRBV11-2 and J is TRBJ1-1; D ambiguous. V shed 7 bases and J shed 4 bases, with 13 bases lying between them. CDR1 is SGHAT, CDR2 FQNNGV, per germline. CDR3 size: 13 residues. The CDR3 sequence is CASTSQTFTEAFF. The DNA of the CDR3 is TGTGCCAGCACCTCACAAACCTTCACTGAAGCTTTCTTT. The entire variable domain, with the rest obtained from reference TRBV11-2 and TRBJ1-1, is as follows: EAGVAQSPRYKIIEKRQSVAFWCNPISGHATLYWYQQILGQGPKLLIQFQNNGVVDDSQLPKDRFSAERLKGVDSTLKIQPAKLEDSAVYLCASTSQTFTEAFFGQGTRLTVV.

This chain links TRBV28 with TRBJ1-1; no definite D call. The CDR3 is made up of 11 amino acids. CDR1 and CDR2 (germline): MDHEN, SYDVKM. The ends were cut back, 8 bases at V and 2 bases at J, with 6 bases in the middle. This chain's CDR3 is CASFVNTEAFF. The CDR3 coding sequence is TGTGCCAGCTTCGTCAACACTGAAGCTTTCTTT.

The chain employs TRBV3-1 (or the pseudogene TRBV3-2) and TRBJ1-6; 8 positions agree with TRBD1. The CDR3 runs to 14 residues. V lost 5 bases, J lost 10 bases, and 7 bases stayed unmatched. Germline V lookup: CDR1 LGHDT, CDR2 YNNKEL (reference sequence). CDR3 sequence: CASSLGQGLSPLHF. The DNA for the CDR3 is TGTGCCAGCAGCTTAGGACAGGGTTTATCACCCCTCCACTTT.

The rearrangement uses TRBV5-1 and TRBJ1-4; 7 bases align to TRBD1. V gave up 4 bases and J gave up 5 bases; unmatched junction bases: 11. The CDR3 consists of 16 residues. Germline values: CDR1 SGHRS, CDR2 YFSETQ. CDR3 in amino acids: CASSAGTAINNEKLFF. The CDR3 DNA follows: TGCGCCAGCAGCGCTGGGACAGCCATTAACAATGAAAAACTGTTTTTT. Full variable domain (remainder filled in from reference TRBV5-1 and TRBJ1-4): KAGVTQTPRYLIKTRGQQVTLSCSPISGHRSVSWYQQTPGQGLQFLFEYFSETQRNKGNFPGRFSGRQFSNSRSEMNVSTLELGDSALYLCASSAGTAINNEKLFFGSGTQLSVL.